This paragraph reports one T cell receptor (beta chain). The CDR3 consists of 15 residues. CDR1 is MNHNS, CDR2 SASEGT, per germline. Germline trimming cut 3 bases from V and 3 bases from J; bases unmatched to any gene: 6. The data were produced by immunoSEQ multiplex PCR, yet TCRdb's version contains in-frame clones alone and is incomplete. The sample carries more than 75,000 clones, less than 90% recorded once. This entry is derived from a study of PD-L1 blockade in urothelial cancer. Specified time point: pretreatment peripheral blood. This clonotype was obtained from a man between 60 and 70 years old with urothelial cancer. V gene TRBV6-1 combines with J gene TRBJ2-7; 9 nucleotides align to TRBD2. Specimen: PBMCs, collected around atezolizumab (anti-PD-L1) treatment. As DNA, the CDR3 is TGTGCCAGCAGTGATTTTAGCGGGGGACACTACGAGCAGTACTTC. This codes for CASSDFSGGHYEQYF.